A selection of T cell receptor beta chains follows, all from one sample in a study of control samples from healthy donors and cancer patients. Produced via immunoSEQ multiplex PCR; TCRdb's table is partial and in-frame only. This sample has under 450,000 clones, with 90% found just once. Sequenced sample: PBMCs. The receptor source for this set is a middle-aged man with head and neck cancer. Each CDR3 is given with its conserved first and last residue. A D gene is named only where the DNA matches it firmly. A clone size is listed for some rows: how often the clone was seen (once, few, many), or a class if it is expanded.

j_gene: TRBJ2-1; d_gene: TRBD2; v_gene: TRBV9; abundance: once; CDR3aa: CASSVLSGRDNEQFF; CDR3nt: TGTGCCAGCAGCGTCCTGAGCGGGAGGGACAATGAGCAGTTCTTC
j_gene: TRBJ1-2; d_gene: -; v_gene: TRBV6-6; abundance: -; CDR3aa: CASSYSRDSSNYGYTF; CDR3nt: TGTGCCAGCAGTTACTCCCGGGACTCATCTAACTATGGCTACACCTTC
j_gene: TRBJ1-2; d_gene: TRBD1; v_gene: TRBV7-2; abundance: -; CDR3aa: CASSTPTGVVYGYTF; CDR3nt: TGTGCCAGCAGCACACCCACAGGGGTAGTCTATGGCTACACCTTC
j_gene: TRBJ1-3; d_gene: -; v_gene: TRBV7-2; abundance: -; CDR3aa: CASSKGVLTIAPGNTIYF; CDR3nt: TGTGCCAGCAGCAAAGGGGTTCTGACAATTGCGCCTGGAAACACCATATATTTT
j_gene: TRBJ2-1; d_gene: TRBD2; v_gene: TRBV10-3; abundance: -; CDR3aa: CAIRVSGTDHEQFF; CDR3nt: TGTGCCATCAGGGTTAGCGGGACCGACCATGAGCAGTTCTTC
j_gene: TRBJ2-5; d_gene: TRBD2; v_gene: TRBV28; abundance: -; CDR3aa: CASTSGPGGPISETQYF; CDR3nt: TGTGCCAGCACCAGCGGCCCGGGAGGGCCCATCTCGGAGACCCAGTACTTC
j_gene: TRBJ1-2; d_gene: -; v_gene: TRBV6-5; abundance: few; CDR3aa: CASVRERTNNYGYTF; CDR3nt: TGTGCCAGCGTGAGAGAGCGGACAAACAACTATGGCTACACCTTC
j_gene: TRBJ2-3; d_gene: TRBD2; v_gene: TRBV5-1; abundance: few; CDR3aa: CASSLAGWADTQYF; CDR3nt: TGCGCCAGCTCCCTAGCGGGGTGGGCAGATACGCAGTATTTT
j_gene: TRBJ2-3; d_gene: -; v_gene: TRBV9; abundance: -; CDR3aa: CASSPVGASTDTQYF; CDR3nt: TGTGCCAGCAGCCCCGTAGGGGCTAGCACAGATACGCAGTATTTT
j_gene: TRBJ1-5; d_gene: -; v_gene: TRBV19; abundance: few; CDR3aa: CASSIGIQSGAHF; CDR3nt: TGTGCCAGTAGTATTGGTATCCAGTCAGGGGCACATTTT
j_gene: TRBJ2-1; d_gene: -; v_gene: TRBV4-1; abundance: -; CDR3aa: CASSQDGWGYEQFF; CDR3nt: TGCGCCAGCAGCCAAGATGGGTGGGGATATGAGCAGTTCTTC
j_gene: TRBJ2-7; d_gene: -; v_gene: TRBV4-1; abundance: -; CDR3aa: CASSQGRRTDTNYEQYF; CDR3nt: TGCGCCAGCAGCCAAGGCCGGCGTACGGACACCAACTACGAGCAGTACTTC
j_gene: TRBJ2-7; d_gene: -; v_gene: TRBV12-5; abundance: -; CDR3aa: CASGLESLGVSYEQYF; CDR3nt: TGTGCTAGTGGTTTGGAGTCCTTGGGGGTGTCCTACGAGCAGTACTTC
j_gene: TRBJ2-7; d_gene: -; v_gene: TRBV7-2; abundance: -; CDR3aa: CASSLDGLSDEQYF; CDR3nt: TGTGCCAGCAGCTTAGATGGGCTTTCCGACGAGCAGTACTTC
j_gene: TRBJ1-1; d_gene: -; v_gene: TRBV12-3/TRBV12-4; abundance: -; CDR3aa: CASSFVGKTEAFF; CDR3nt: TGTGCCAGCAGTTTTGTGGGGAAAACTGAAGCTTTCTTT
j_gene: TRBJ2-7; d_gene: -; v_gene: TRBV7-9; abundance: -; CDR3aa: CASSLNTGTYEQYF; CDR3nt: TGTGCCAGCAGCTTAAATACCGGGACCTACGAGCAGTACTTC
j_gene: TRBJ2-1; d_gene: -; v_gene: TRBV6-4; abundance: -; CDR3aa: CASSVQGYNEQFF; CDR3nt: TGTGCCAGCAGTGTTCAGGGATACAATGAGCAGTTCTTC
j_gene: TRBJ2-7; d_gene: -; v_gene: TRBV28; abundance: -; CDR3aa: CASSLGTKAHYEQYF; CDR3nt: TGTGCCAGCAGTCTAGGCACAAAGGCTCACTACGAGCAGTACTTC
j_gene: TRBJ1-1; d_gene: TRBD1; v_gene: TRBV5-1; abundance: -; CDR3aa: CASSFGQGVETSFF; CDR3nt: TGCGCCAGCAGCTTTGGACAGGGAGTGGAGACGTCTTTCTTT
j_gene: TRBJ2-7; d_gene: -; v_gene: TRBV29-1; abundance: -; CDR3aa: CSVGRRGYEQYF; CDR3nt: TGCAGCGTTGGAAGAAGGGGTTACGAGCAGTACTTC
j_gene: TRBJ2-1; d_gene: -; v_gene: TRBV12-5; abundance: -; CDR3aa: CASGLGEEAGFNEQFF; CDR3nt: TGTGCTAGTGGTTTGGGTGAGGAAGCGGGCTTTAATGAGCAGTTCTTC
j_gene: TRBJ2-1; d_gene: -; v_gene: TRBV7-3; abundance: -; CDR3aa: CASSSRTGSSYNEQFF; CDR3nt: TGTGCCAGCAGCTCCCGGACTGGGAGCTCCTACAATGAGCAGTTCTTC
j_gene: TRBJ2-7; d_gene: -; v_gene: TRBV12-5; abundance: -; CDR3aa: CASGLERSYEQYF; CDR3nt: TGTGCTAGTGGTTTGGAGCGGAGCTACGAGCAGTACTTC
j_gene: TRBJ1-1; d_gene: -; v_gene: TRBV5-5; abundance: -; CDR3aa: CASSWEMNTEAFF; CDR3nt: TGTGCCAGCAGCTGGGAGATGAACACTGAAGCTTTCTTT
j_gene: TRBJ2-7; d_gene: -; v_gene: TRBV6-5; abundance: -; CDR3aa: CASSSTPLSPYEQYF; CDR3nt: TGTGCCAGCAGCTCCACACCCCTGTCCCCCTACGAGCAGTACTTC
j_gene: TRBJ2-3; d_gene: -; v_gene: TRBV4-2; abundance: once; CDR3aa: CASSQDGITDTQYF; CDR3nt: TGTGCCAGCAGCCAAGACGGAATCACAGATACGCAGTATTTT
j_gene: TRBJ2-5; d_gene: -; v_gene: TRBV15; abundance: few; CDR3aa: CATSRGYQETQYF; CDR3nt: TGTGCCACCAGCAGAGGGTACCAAGAGACCCAGTACTTC
j_gene: TRBJ2-7; d_gene: -; v_gene: TRBV7-8; abundance: -; CDR3aa: CASSLEGTVYEQYF; CDR3nt: TGTGCCAGCAGCCTTGAGGGGACGGTCTACGAGCAGTACTTC
j_gene: TRBJ1-5; d_gene: -; v_gene: TRBV7-2; abundance: -; CDR3aa: CASSLGGDNQPQHF; CDR3nt: TGTGCCAGCAGCCTGGGGGGGGACAATCAGCCCCAGCATTTT
j_gene: TRBJ2-7; d_gene: TRBD2; v_gene: TRBV30; abundance: -; CDR3aa: CAWEDFTSGRSHEQYF; CDR3nt: TGTGCCTGGGAAGACTTTACTAGCGGGAGAAGCCACGAGCAGTACTTC
j_gene: TRBJ1-6; d_gene: TRBD1; v_gene: TRBV7-2; abundance: few; CDR3aa: CASSLGTGKSPLHF; CDR3nt: TGTGCCAGCAGCTTGGGGACAGGAAAATCACCCCTCCACTTT
j_gene: TRBJ2-4; d_gene: -; v_gene: TRBV27; abundance: -; CDR3aa: CASSSQEGPAKNIQYF; CDR3nt: TGTGCCAGCAGTTCCCAAGAGGGTCCAGCCAAAAACATTCAGTACTTC
j_gene: TRBJ1-3; d_gene: -; v_gene: TRBV4-1; abundance: -; CDR3aa: CASSREFGNTIYF; CDR3nt: TGCGCCAGCAGCCGAGAGTTTGGAAACACCATATATTTT